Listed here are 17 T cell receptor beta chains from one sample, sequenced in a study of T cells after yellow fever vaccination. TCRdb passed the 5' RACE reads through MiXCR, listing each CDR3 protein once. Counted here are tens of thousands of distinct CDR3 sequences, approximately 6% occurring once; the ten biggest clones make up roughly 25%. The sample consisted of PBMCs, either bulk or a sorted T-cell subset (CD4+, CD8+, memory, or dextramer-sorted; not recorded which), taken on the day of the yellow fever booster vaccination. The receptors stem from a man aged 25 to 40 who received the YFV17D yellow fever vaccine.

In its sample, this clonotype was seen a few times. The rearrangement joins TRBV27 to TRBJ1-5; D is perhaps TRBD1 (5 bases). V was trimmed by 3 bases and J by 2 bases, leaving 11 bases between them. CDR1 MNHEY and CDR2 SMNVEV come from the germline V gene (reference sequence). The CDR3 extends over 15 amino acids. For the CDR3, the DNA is TGTGCCAGCAGTTTTCGGGGAGGGGGCAATCAGCCCCAGCATTTT. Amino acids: CASSFRGGGNQPQHF.

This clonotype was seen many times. The CDR3 loop reads CASSQGPGTYNEQFF. CDR3 DNA sequence: TGCGCCAGCAGCCAAGGTCCGGGGACCTACAATGAGCAGTTCTTC. The rearrangement joins TRBV4-1 to TRBJ2-1; D possibly corresponds to TRBD2 (5 bases). The V gene's germline CDR1 is MGHRA and CDR2 YSYEKL. Trimming stripped 1 base from V and 2 bases from J, with 9 bases between. The CDR3 spans 15 residues.

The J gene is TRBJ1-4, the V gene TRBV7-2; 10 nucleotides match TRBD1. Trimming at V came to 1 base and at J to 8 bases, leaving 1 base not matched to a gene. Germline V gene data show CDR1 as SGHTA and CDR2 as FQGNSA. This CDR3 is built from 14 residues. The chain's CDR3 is CASSLGGQGEKLFF. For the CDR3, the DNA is TGTGCCAGCAGCTTAGGGGGACAGGGGGAAAAACTGTTTTTT.

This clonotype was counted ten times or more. The CDR3 sequence is CASSHADRDFSEAFF. The CDR3 bases are TGCGCCAGCAGCCATGCGGACAGGGATTTTTCTGAAGCTTTCTTT. The rearrangement joins TRBV4-1 to TRBJ1-1; TRBD1 agrees at 8 bases. The junction had 9 bases not matched to a gene; V was cut back by 3 bases and J by 6 bases. Germline V gene data show CDR1 as MGHRA and CDR2 as YSYEKL. The CDR3 length is 15 residues.

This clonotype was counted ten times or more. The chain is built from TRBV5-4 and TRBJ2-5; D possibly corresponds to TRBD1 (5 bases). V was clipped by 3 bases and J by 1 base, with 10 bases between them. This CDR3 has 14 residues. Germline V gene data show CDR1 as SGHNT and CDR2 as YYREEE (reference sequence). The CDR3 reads CASSSWTSQETQYF. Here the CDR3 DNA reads TGTGCCAGCAGCTCCTGGACAAGCCAAGAGACCCAGTACTTC.

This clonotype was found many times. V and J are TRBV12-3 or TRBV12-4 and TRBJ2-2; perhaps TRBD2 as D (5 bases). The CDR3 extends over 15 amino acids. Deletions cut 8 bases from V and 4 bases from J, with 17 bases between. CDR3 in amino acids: CASAQRQAGTGELFF. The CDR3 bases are TGTGCCAGCGCCCAGCGGCAGGCGGGCACCGGGGAGCTGTTTTTT.

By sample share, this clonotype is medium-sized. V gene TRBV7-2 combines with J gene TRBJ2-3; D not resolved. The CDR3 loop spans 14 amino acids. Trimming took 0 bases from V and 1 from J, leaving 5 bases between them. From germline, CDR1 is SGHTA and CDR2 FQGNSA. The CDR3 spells CASSLAGGTDTQYF. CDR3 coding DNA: TGTGCCAGCAGCTTAGCTGGGGGCACAGATACGCAGTATTTT.

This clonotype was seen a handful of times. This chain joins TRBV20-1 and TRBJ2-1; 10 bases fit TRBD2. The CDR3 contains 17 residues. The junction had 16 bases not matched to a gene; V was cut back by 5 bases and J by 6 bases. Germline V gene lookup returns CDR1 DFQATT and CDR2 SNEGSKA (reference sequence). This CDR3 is CSAPRLAGHTTANEQFF. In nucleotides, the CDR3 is TGCAGTGCTCCTAGACTAGCGGGTCACACGACGGCCAATGAGCAGTTCTTC.

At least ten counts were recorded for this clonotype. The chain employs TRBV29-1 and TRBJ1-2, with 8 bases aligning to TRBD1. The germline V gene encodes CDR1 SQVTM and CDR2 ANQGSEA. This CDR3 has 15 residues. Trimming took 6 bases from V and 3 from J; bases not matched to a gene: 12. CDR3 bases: TGCAGCGTAGCAGGGGGCGTGGGAGGATACTATGGCTACACCTTC. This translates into CSVAGGVGGYYGYTF.

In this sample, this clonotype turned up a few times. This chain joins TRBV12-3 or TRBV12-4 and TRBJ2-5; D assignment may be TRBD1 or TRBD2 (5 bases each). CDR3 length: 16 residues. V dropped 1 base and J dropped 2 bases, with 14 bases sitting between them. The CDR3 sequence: CASSLEFHWGQETQYF. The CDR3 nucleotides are TGTGCCAGCAGTTTAGAGTTTCATTGGGGGCAAGAGACCCAGTACTTC.

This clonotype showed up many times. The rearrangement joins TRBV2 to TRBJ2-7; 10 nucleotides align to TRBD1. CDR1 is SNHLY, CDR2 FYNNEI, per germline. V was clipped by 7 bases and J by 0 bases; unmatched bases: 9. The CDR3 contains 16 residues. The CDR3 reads CASMGTGDPSSYEQYF. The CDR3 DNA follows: TGTGCCAGCATGGGGACAGGGGATCCAAGCTCCTACGAGCAGTACTTC.

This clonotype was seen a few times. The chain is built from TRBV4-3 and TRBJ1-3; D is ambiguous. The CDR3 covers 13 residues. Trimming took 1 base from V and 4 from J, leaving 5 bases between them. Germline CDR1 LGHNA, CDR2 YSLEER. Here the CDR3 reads CASSQVIGNTIYF. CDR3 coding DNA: TGCGCCAGCAGCCAAGTGATCGGAAACACCATATATTTT.

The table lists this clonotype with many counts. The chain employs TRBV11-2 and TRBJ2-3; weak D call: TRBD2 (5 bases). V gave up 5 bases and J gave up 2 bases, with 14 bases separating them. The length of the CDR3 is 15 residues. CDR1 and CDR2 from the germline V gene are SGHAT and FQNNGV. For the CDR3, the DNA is TGTGCCAGCAGCCCTAACGGACTGGACACAGATACGCAGTATTTT. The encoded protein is CASSPNGLDTDTQYF.

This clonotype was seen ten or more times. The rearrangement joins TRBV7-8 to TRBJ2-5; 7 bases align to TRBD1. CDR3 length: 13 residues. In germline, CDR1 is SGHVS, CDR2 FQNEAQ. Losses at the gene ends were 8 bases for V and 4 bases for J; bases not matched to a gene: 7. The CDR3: CASGKNRGETQYF. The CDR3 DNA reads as TGTGCCAGCGGAAAAAACAGGGGAGAGACCCAGTACTTC.

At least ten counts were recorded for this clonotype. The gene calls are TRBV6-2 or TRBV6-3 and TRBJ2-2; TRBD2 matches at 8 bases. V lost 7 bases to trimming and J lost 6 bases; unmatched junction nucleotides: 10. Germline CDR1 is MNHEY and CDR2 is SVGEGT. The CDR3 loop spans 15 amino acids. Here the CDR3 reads CASTMTAGGAGELFF. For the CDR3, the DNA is TGTGCCAGCACCATGACGGCGGGAGGAGCCGGGGAGCTGTTTTTT.

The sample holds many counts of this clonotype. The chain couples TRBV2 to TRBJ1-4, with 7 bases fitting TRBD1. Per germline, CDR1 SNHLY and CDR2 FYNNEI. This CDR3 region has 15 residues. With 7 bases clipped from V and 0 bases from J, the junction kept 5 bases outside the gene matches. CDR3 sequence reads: CASKTGFATNEKLFF. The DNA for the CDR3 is TGTGCCAGCAAGACAGGGTTTGCAACTAATGAAAAACTGTTTTTT.

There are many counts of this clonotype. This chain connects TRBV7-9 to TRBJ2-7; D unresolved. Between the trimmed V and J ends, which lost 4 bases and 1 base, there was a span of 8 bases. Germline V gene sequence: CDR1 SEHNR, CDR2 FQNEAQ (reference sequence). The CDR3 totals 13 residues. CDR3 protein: CASSSGSSYEQYF. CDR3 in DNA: TGTGCCAGCAGCTCCGGGTCTTCCTACGAGCAGTACTTC. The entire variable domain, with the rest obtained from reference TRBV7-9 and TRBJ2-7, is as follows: DTGVSQNPRHKITKRGQNVTFRCDPISEHNRLYWYRQTLGQGPEFLTYFQNEAQLEKSRLLSDRFSAERPKGSFSTLEIQRTEQGDSAMYLCASSSGSSYEQYFGPGTRLTVT.